The rows below give T cell receptor beta chains drawn from one sample of a study of OX40 agonist ivuxolimab in advanced cancers. Libraries were prepared by immunoSEQ multiplex PCR; TCRdb keeps only in-frame clonotypes and omits some of them. The table lists fewer than 80,000 clones, roughly nine tenths of them singletons, with 13% to 15% in the top ten. The sample consisted of CD4+ or CD8+ T cells sorted from blood, taken in a trial of the OX40 agonist ivuxolimab. The receptor source for this set is an adult with an advanced solid tumor such as melanoma, head and neck, liver or kidney cancer. Each CDR3 is given with its conserved first and last residue.

v_call: TRBV27; cdr3_aa: CASSLTGGNEQFF
v_call: TRBV27; cdr3_aa: CASSAGTDYEQYF
v_call: TRBV7-9; cdr3_aa: CASSPDGNSYEQYF
v_call: TRBV28; cdr3_aa: CASSFEGTGNEQFF
v_call: TRBV7-6; cdr3_aa: CASSFLTGEGDTEAFF
v_call: TRBV4-2; cdr3_aa: CASSQRGPSDGELFF
v_call: TRBV4-1; cdr3_aa: CASSQDGVNTEAFF
v_call: TRBV13; cdr3_aa: CASSFRLTSADTQYF
v_call: TRBV9; cdr3_aa: CASSLISGSPHYEQYF
v_call: TRBV19; cdr3_aa: CASSPNPETGTYEQYF
v_call: TRBV28; cdr3_aa: CASRGTAIVSGNTIYF
v_call: TRBV28; cdr3_aa: CASSFPDSSYEQYF
v_call: TRBV11-3; cdr3_aa: CASSFRAGGSDTQYF
v_call: TRBV4-3; cdr3_aa: CASSQSAYGTGRETQYF
v_call: TRBV9; cdr3_aa: CASSVEQTGGWTGELFF
v_call: TRBV5-3; cdr3_aa: CARSLVRETVYEQYF
v_call: TRBV11-2; cdr3_aa: CASSTRTSARGYEQYF
v_call: TRBV4-3; cdr3_aa: CASSPQTSGSYEQYF
v_call: TRBV27; cdr3_aa: CASSLDSYNEQFF
v_call: TRBV7-9; cdr3_aa: CASSPGEQYF
v_call: TRBV4-1; cdr3_aa: CASSQDLKNSPLHF
v_call: TRBV28; cdr3_aa: CASSLLGGRTGELFF
v_call: TRBV6-6; cdr3_aa: CASTPPTGSTDTQYF
v_call: TRBV13; cdr3_aa: CASSLGGTSGYEQYF
v_call: TRBV19; cdr3_aa: CASSPVEGLRYEQYF
v_call: TRBV6-6; cdr3_aa: CASSYSTGELFF
v_call: TRBV2; cdr3_aa: CASTGTNTIYF
v_call: TRBV7-2; cdr3_aa: CASSSNPGQGVYGYTF
v_call: TRBV14; cdr3_aa: CAMTMGTTSYEQYF
v_call: TRBV11-3; cdr3_aa: CASSILEGSGSTDTQYF
v_call: TRBV30; cdr3_aa: CAWSTPRETQYF
v_call: TRBV19; cdr3_aa: CASSSHQNSPGYTF
v_call: TRBV4-3; cdr3_aa: CASSQEGWGSDYGYTF
v_call: TRBV4-1; cdr3_aa: CASSQDWEGGQETQYF
v_call: TRBV6-5; cdr3_aa: CASSPVMGNSPLHF
v_call: TRBV7-6; cdr3_aa: CASSLGGNTGELFF
v_call: TRBV14; cdr3_aa: CASSQRREVYNEQFF
v_call: TRBV2; cdr3_aa: CASSDYPTDTQYF
v_call: TRBV7-9; cdr3_aa: CASSLETTENTEAFF
v_call: TRBV27; cdr3_aa: CASSLRGQSDNYGYTF
v_call: TRBV9; cdr3_aa: CASSGGGQSYEQYF
v_call: TRBV28; cdr3_aa: CASSFPGYYTDTQYF
v_call: TRBV9; cdr3_aa: CASSGGDSRTPYEQYF
v_call: TRBV7-6; cdr3_aa: CASSAQPPGDWGQPQHF
v_call: TRBV10-3; cdr3_aa: CAISASVGTSGSTDTQYF
v_call: TRBV27; cdr3_aa: CASSRNLPDRGPEKLFF
v_call: TRBV6-1; cdr3_aa: CASSEAQLYEQYF
v_call: TRBV7-9; cdr3_aa: CASSRAGSNEKLFF
v_call: TRBV27; cdr3_aa: CASSLSWRSTDTQYF
v_call: TRBV10-3; cdr3_aa: CAISETWTGKDNEQFF
v_call: TRBV4-1; cdr3_aa: CASSHPRAPGETQYF
v_call: TRBV30; cdr3_aa: CAWGPGTDSWGTDTQYF
v_call: TRBV2; cdr3_aa: CASSEAPGSGNTIYF
v_call: TRBV7-6; cdr3_aa: CASSQEEGLETQYF